Listed below are T cell receptor beta chains from one sample, sequenced in a study of control samples from healthy donors and cancer patients. Clones were sequenced by immunoSEQ multiplex PCR, and TCRdb holds only the in-frame ones, with some missing. The sample yields some 130,000 clones, over 75% seen once. Sequencing was carried out using blood. The receptor set was obtained from a man in his forties or fifties in good health. Each CDR3 is given with its conserved first and last residue. Each record gives: D gene, CDR3 length, clone size, V gene, J gene, CDR3 DNA, CDR3 protein. D genes are given only for firm matches. Expanded clones are given a class, and other clones once, few, many or no size at all.

NA	14	NA	TRBV29-1	TRBJ2-5	TGCAGCGTTGAAGATCTGCGAGGGGACGAGACCCAGTACTTC	CSVEDLRGDETQYF
NA	13	NA	TRBV12-3/TRBV12-4	TRBJ1-2	TGTGCCAGCAGTTTGGGGACGGATTATGGCTACACCTTC	CASSLGTDYGYTF
TRBD1	12	NA	TRBV2	TRBJ1-2	TGTGCCACCAAGGGGACAGGAGATGGCTACACCTTC	CATKGTGDGYTF
NA	15	few	TRBV10-3	TRBJ1-2	TGTGCCATCAGTGAAGTTCGGGCGGAATACTATGGCTACACCTTC	CAISEVRAEYYGYTF
NA	14	NA	TRBV20-1	TRBJ2-7	TGCAGTGCTAGTGCTGTAGTAGGATCTCGCGAGCAGTACTTC	CSASAVVGSREQYF
NA	15	medium-sized	TRBV5-6	TRBJ1-3	TGTGCCAGCACCGCTACTGGACTCTGGAGGAACACCATATATTTT	CASTATGLWRNTIYF
NA	11	NA	TRBV20-1	TRBJ2-5	TGCAGTGCTAGTAGTGAAGAGACCCAGTACTTC	CSASSEETQYF
TRBD2	14	NA	TRBV3-1/TRBV3-2	TRBJ2-4	TGTGCCAGCAGCCAAGAAGCGGGAGAAAACATTCAGTACTTC	CASSQEAGENIQYF
NA	13	NA	TRBV7-8	TRBJ2-5	TGTGCCAGCAGTCTGACTCCCCAAGAGACCCAGTACTTC	CASSLTPQETQYF
NA	16	NA	TRBV11-2	TRBJ2-7	TGTGCCAGCAGTTCTAGGAGGGGACTCCTTACACCCGAGCAGTACTTC	CASSSRRGLLTPEQYF
TRBD1	16	NA	TRBV7-9	TRBJ2-1	TGTGCCAGCAGCTCGACCTCCGGGACAGACTACAATGAGCAGTTCTTC	CASSSTSGTDYNEQFF
TRBD1	18	NA	TRBV2	TRBJ2-7	TGTGCCAGCAATATCAGGCCGGGACAGGGAGTGGCGTCCTACGAGCAGTACTTC	CASNIRPGQGVASYEQYF
NA	13	NA	TRBV30	TRBJ1-6	TGTGCCTGGACTACAGGAAATAATTCACCCCTCCACTTT	CAWTTGNNSPLHF
NA	15	NA	TRBV6-6	TRBJ2-7	TGTGCCAGCACCTCTGGCTCTGGACAACCCTACGAGCAGTACTTC	CASTSGSGQPYEQYF
TRBD1	17	NA	TRBV11-2	TRBJ1-4	TGTGCCAGCAGCTTCGGCCGCGTCGACAGGGCGGGTGAAAAACTGTTTTTT	CASSFGRVDRAGEKLFF
NA	13	NA	TRBV9	TRBJ2-5	TGTGCCAGCAGCGTAACGGATCAAGAGACCCAGTACTTC	CASSVTDQETQYF
NA	13	few	TRBV12-3/TRBV12-4	TRBJ1-1	TGTGCCAGCAGTTTATTGGACGGTTCCGAAGCTTTCTTT	CASSLLDGSEAFF